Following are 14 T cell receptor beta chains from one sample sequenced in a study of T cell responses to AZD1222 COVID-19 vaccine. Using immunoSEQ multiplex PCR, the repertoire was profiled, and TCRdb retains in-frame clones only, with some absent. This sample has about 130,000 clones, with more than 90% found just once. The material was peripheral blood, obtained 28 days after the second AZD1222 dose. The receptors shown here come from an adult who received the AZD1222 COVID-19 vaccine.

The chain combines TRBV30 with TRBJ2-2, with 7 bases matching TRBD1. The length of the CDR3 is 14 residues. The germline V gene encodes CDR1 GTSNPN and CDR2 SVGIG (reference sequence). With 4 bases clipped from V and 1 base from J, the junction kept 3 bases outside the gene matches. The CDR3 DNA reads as TGTGCCTGGAACAGGGGTCTGAACACCGGGGAGCTGTTTTTT. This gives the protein CAWNRGLNTGELFF. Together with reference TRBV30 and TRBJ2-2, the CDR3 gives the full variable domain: SQTIHQWPATLVQPVGSPLSLECTVEGTSNPNLYWYRQAAGRGLQLLFYSVGIGQISSEVPQNLSASRPQDRQFILSSKKLLLSDSGFYLCAWNRGLNTGELFFGEGSRLTVL.

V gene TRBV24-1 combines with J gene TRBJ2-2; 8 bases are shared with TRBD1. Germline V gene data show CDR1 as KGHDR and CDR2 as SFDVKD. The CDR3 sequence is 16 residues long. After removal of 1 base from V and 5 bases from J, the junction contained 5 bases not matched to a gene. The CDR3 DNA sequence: TGTGCCACCAGTGATTTTGGACAGGGAACGACCGGGGAGCTGTTTTTT. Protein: CATSDFGQGTTGELFF.

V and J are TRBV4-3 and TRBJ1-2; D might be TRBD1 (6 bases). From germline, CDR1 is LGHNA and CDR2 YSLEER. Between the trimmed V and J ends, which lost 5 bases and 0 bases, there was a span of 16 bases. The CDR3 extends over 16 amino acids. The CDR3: CASSSLTTGANYGYTF. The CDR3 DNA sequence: TGCGCCAGCAGCTCTTTAACGACAGGCGCTAACTATGGCTACACCTTC.

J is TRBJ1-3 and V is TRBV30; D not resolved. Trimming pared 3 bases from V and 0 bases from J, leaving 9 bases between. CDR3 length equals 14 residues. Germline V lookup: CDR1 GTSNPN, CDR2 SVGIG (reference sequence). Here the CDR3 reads CAWRPDFSGNTIYF. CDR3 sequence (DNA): TGTGCCTGGAGACCGGACTTCTCTGGAAACACCATATATTTT. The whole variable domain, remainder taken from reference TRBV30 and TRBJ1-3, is SQTIHQWPATLVQPVGSPLSLECTVEGTSNPNLYWYRQAAGRGLQLLFYSVGIGQISSEVPQNLSASRPQDRQFILSSKKLLLSDSGFYLCAWRPDFSGNTIYFGEGSWLTVV.

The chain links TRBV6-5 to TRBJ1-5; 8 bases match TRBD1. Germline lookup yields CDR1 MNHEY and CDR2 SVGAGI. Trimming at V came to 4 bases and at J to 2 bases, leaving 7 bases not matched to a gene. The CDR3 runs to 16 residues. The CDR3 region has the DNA TGTGCCAGCAGTTCGACCAGGGGGCAGGGCAATCAGCCCCAGCATTTT. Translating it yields CASSSTRGQGNQPQHF.

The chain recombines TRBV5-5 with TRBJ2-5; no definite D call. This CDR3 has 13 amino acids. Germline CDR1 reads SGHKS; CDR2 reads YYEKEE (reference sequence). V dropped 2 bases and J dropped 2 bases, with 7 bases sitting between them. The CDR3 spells CASSFGPQETQYF. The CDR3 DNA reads TGTGCCAGCAGCTTCGGCCCTCAAGAGACCCAGTACTTC.

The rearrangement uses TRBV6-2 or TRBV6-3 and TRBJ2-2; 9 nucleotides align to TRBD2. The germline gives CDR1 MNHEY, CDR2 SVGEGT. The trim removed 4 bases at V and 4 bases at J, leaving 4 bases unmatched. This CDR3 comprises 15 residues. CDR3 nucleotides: TGTGCCAGCAGTTGGAGTAGCGGGGGCACCGGGGAGCTGTTTTTT. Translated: CASSWSSGGTGELFF.

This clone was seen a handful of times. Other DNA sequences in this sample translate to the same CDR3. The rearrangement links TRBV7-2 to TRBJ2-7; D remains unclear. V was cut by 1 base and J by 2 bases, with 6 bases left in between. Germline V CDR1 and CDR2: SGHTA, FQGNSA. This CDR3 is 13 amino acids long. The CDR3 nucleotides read TGTGCCAGCAGCTTAGGCAGGACCTACGAGCAGTACTTC. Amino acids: CASSLGRTYEQYF. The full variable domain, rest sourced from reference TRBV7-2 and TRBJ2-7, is GAGVSQSPSNKVTEKGKDVELRCDPISGHTALYWYRQSLGQGLEFLIYFQGNSAPDKSGLPSDRFSAERTGGSVSTLTIQRTQQEDSAVYLCASSLGRTYEQYFGPGTRLTVT.

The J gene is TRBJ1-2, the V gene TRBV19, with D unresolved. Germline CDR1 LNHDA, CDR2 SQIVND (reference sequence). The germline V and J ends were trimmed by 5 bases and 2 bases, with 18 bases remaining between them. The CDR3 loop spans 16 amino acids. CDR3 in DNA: TGTGCCAGTAGTTCTTTCTTCGAGACAATGAACTATGGCTACACCTTC. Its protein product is CASSSFFETMNYGYTF.

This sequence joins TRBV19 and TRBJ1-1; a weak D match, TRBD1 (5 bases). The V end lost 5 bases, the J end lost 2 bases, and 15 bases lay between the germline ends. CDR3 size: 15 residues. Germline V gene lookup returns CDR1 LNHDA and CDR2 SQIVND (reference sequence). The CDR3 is CASSFGWGENTEAFF. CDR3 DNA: TGTGCCAGTAGTTTTGGCTGGGGGGAAAACACTGAAGCTTTCTTT.

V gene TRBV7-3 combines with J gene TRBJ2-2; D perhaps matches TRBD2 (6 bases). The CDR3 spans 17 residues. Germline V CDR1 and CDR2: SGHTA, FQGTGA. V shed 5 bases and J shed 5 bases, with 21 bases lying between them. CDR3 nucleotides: TGTGCCAGCAGCCCTCTGGGGGGAGGAACCTCGACCGGGGAGCTGTTTTTT. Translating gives CASSPLGGGTSTGELFF.

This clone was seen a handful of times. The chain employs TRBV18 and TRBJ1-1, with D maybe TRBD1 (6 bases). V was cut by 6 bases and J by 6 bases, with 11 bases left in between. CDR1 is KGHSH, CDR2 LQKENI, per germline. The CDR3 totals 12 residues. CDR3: CASSSGQSEAFF. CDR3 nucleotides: TGTGCCAGCTCCTCAGGACAGTCTGAAGCTTTCTTT. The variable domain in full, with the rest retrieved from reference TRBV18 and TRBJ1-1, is NAGVMQNPRHLVRRRGQEARLRCSPMKGHSHVYWYRQLPEEGLKFMVYLQKENIIDESGMPKERFSAEFPKEGPSILRIQQVVRGDSAAYFCASSSGQSEAFFGQGTRLTVV.

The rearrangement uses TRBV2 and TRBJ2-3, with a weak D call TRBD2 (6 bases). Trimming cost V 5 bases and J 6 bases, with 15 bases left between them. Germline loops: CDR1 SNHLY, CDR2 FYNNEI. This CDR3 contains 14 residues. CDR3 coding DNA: TGTGCCAGCAGTCCCGGGACTGGCATTGATACGCAGTATTTT. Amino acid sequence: CASSPGTGIDTQYF.

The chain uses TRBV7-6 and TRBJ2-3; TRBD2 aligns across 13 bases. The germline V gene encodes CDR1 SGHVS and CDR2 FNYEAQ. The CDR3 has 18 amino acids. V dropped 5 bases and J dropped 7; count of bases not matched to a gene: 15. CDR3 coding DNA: TGTGCCAGCAGCCGCCCCCAACTAGCGGGAGGGCCGAGGAATACGCAGTATTTT. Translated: CASSRPQLAGGPRNTQYF.